The entry below gives a single TCR beta chain sequence along with its context. The antigen this receptor binds is unknown. No base quality information exists; no much larger clone differs at one position. The TCR beta CDR3 regions were amplified from RNA transcripts. The first round of RT-PCR for the TCR CDR3 was performed with the HTBI primer set and the Qiagen OneStep RT-PCR kit. Libraries were constructed in a second round of multiplex PCR, after which size selection and purification were carried out. Libraries were sequenced paired-end with 100 bp reads on an Illumina HiSeq2000. The paper's data handling went like this. SOAPnuke was used to process the raw data, removing reads that contained adapters or uncalled bases, had a mean Phred below 15, or lacked an exact match to the constant primer or identifier. COPE v1.2.5 was used to merge high-quality paired reads, and clonotypes were defined as unique nucleotide sequences. MiTCR v1.1 was used to align the clonotypes against IMGT TRBV, TRBD and TRBJ reference segments. The analysis was restricted to V-J combinations with a frequency above 0.0001, which together covered 99.2% of the repertoires. A TCS score was defined as the ratio of F50 (clonal expansion) to E x V (chaos), with BLOSUM62-based TCRdist applied between CDR3 peptides within each V-J. Welch's t-statistics and random forest reduced some 510 V-J features to about 12, which were used in a naive Bayes classifier (R e1071). TCRdb cleaned the public reads at Q25 with fastp, built clones with MiXCR and kept in-frame beta chains. Every entry covers one CDR3 protein and lists the most common genes and DNA from its rows. None of the V and J calls come from the authors' own analysis; TCRdb made them. A total of about 290,000 distinct CDR3 sequences appear in this sample, roughly 15% of them only once. The ten most abundant clones make up almost 8% of the sample.

This specimen comes from a study of T cells in Graves' hyperthyroidism and ophthalmopathy (dated by TCRdb to about 2019). Regarding the study in general: Peripheral blood samples were taken at initial diagnosis, before any treatment was given. The 75 to 100 discovery patients were randomly divided into training and test sets at a 7:3 ratio. In addition, the study compared T-cell repertoires in thyroid tissue and in blood from 6 or 7 Graves' hyperthyroidism patients. After sampling, hyperthyroidism patients received methimazole starting at 30 mg daily, and ophthalmopathy patients received high-dose intravenous methylprednisolone. The paper reports TCR Vbeta CDR3 sequencing of 140 or so peripheral blood samples: 43 ophthalmopathy, about 75 hyperthyroidism and some 17 progressor patients. Prospective prediction of ophthalmopathy was tested in an independent validation cohort consisting of roughly 20 hyperthyroidism patients and some 17 patients who later progressed to ophthalmopathy. To identify distinguishing TCR V-J signatures, a discovery cohort of around 100 patients was used, comprising under 45 with Graves' ophthalmopathy and 55 to 65 with stable Graves' hyperthyroidism.

Points the paper makes about the study in general: No statistical method was used to set the sample size in advance, and investigators knew the group allocation. In cross-validation, a model built on a 13 V-J signature told ophthalmopathy apart from stable hyperthyroidism with over 85% sensitivity and roughly 82% specificity, and in testing the same model reached 80%/75%. Most expanded thyroid clonotypes (frequency above 0.001) were also found in blood, which suggests that blood repertoires may mirror thyroid immune responses. In validation, progression to ophthalmopathy was predicted by the model with nearly 71% sensitivity and nearly 75% specificity, a median of roughly 6.4 months before onset.

Hyperthyroidism patients were newly diagnosed, had a disease duration of under 2 months, and were aged 18 to 65 years. Any patient with an uncontrolled infection, another autoimmune disease, pregnancy or lactation was excluded. Diagnoses were based on clinical symptoms, serum thyroxine and TRAb, thyroid ultrasound and orbital computed tomography. For progressor patients, blood was drawn at the first diagnosis of hyperthyroidism, before any ophthalmopathy symptoms had appeared. Ficoll-Paque density gradient centrifugation was used to isolate PBMCs from under 11 ml of fresh peripheral blood. Progressor patients were first diagnosed with Graves' hyperthyroidism and then developed ophthalmopathy during follow-up. Trizol reagent was used to extract total RNA, and RNA quality was then checked on an Agilent 2100 Bioanalyzer. The sample comprised blood. This receptor was identified in a woman aged 25 to 45 with Graves' hyperthyroidism that later progressed to Graves' ophthalmopathy.

The sequence in DNA is TGTGCCTGGAGTGTACAGCAGGGAGTTGTCTTTGGCTACACCTTC. This sequence encodes CAWSVQQGVVFGYTF. The chain is made from TRBV30 and TRBJ1-2; TRBD1 is perhaps the D gene, given 5 matching bases. V sheds 0 bases and J sheds 7 bases, leaving 18 bases between their ends. The cysteine opens and the phenylalanine closes a CDR3 of 15 amino acids. Only the CDR3 portion is preserved as DNA: 45 bases, with reading frame beginning at the first base. Via the germline V gene (reference sequence), CDR1 is GTSNPN and CDR2 SVGIG.